This T cell receptor (beta chain) was found in a study of T cells in Graves' hyperthyroidism and ophthalmopathy. Template material for amplifying TCR beta CDR3 regions consisted of RNA transcripts. HTBI primers were used for first-round RT-PCR of the TCR CDR3. TCRdb fed the multiplex PCR reads into MiXCR, producing one record per CDR3 protein. There are over 500,000 distinct CDR3 sequences in the sample; 13% to 15% occur only once, and 11% to 15% lies in the top ten. Uncontrolled infections, other autoimmune diseases, pregnancy or lactation led to exclusion of patients. The V gene lost 8 bases and the J gene lost 6 bases, with 10 bases spanning the gap. CDR1 LNHDA and CDR2 SQIVND come from the germline V gene (reference sequence). The CDR3 totals 11 residues.

The sequenced sample consisted of blood. The chain has TRBV19 and TRBJ1-1; TRBD1 might be the D (5 bases). This clonotype originated in a woman between 40 and 55 years old with Graves' hyperthyroidism. The CDR3 loop reads CASGGLAEAFF. The CDR3 region has the DNA TGTGCCAGTGGGGGTCTTGCTGAAGCTTTCTTT.